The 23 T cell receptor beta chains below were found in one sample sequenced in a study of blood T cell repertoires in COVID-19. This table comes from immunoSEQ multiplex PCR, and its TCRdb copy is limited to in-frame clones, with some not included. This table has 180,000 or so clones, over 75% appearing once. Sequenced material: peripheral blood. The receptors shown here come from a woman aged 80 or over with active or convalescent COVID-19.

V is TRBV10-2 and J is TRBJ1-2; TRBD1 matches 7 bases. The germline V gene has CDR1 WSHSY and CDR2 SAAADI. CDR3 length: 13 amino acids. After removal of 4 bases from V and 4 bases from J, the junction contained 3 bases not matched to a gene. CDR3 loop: CASSGGTVYGYTF. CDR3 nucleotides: TGCGCCAGCAGTGGCGGGACAGTCTATGGCTACACCTTC.

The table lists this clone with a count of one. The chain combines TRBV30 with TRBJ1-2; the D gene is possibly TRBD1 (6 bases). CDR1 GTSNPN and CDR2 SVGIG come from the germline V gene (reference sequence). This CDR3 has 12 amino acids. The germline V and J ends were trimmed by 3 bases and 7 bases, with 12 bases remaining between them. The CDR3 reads CAWSSQTGGYTF. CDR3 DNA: TGTGCCTGGAGCAGTCAGACAGGTGGCTACACCTTC.

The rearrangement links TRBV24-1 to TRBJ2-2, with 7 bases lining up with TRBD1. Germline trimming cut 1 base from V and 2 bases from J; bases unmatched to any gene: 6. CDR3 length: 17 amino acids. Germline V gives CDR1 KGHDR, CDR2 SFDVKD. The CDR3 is CATSDFRQGGNTGELFF. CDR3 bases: TGTGCCACCAGTGATTTCAGACAGGGCGGCAACACCGGGGAGCTGTTTTTT.

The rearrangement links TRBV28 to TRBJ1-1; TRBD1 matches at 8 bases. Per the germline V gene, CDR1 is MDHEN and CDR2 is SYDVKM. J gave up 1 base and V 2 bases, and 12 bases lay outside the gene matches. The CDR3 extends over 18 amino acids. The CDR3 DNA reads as TGTGCCAGCAGTTTAAGGTTGCAGGGGGCGCGAGGGAACACTGAAGCTTTCTTT. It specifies CASSLRLQGARGNTEAFF.

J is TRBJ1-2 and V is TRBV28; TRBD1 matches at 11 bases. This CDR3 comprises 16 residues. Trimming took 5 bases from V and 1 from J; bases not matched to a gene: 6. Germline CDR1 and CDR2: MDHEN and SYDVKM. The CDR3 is CASSEPGTGGNYGYTF. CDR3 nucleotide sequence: TGTGCCAGCAGTGAACCCGGGACAGGGGGTAACTATGGCTACACCTTC.

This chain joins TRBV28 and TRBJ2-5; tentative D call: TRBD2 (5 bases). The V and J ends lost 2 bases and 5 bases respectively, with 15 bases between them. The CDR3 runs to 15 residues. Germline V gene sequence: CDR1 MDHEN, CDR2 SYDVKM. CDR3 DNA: TGTGCCAGCAGTTTAGAGGCGGGTTTCAAGGAGACCCAGTACTTC. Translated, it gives CASSLEAGFKETQYF.

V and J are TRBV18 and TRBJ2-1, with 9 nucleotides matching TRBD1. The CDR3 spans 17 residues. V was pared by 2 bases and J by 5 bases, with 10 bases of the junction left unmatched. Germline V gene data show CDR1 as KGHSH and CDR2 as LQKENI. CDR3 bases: TGTGCCAGCTCACCAAAAACCCCCGGACAGGGGAACAATGAGCAGTTCTTC. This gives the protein CASSPKTPGQGNNEQFF.

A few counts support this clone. The CDR3 reads CASGGYTEAFF. Written as DNA, the CDR3 is TGTGCCAGCGGGGGGTACACTGAAGCTTTCTTT. The V gene is TRBV7-9, the J gene TRBJ1-1; possibly TRBD1 for D (5 bases). Germline values: CDR1 SEHNR, CDR2 FQNEAQ (reference sequence). V lost 8 bases to trimming and J lost 3 bases, with 7 bases between them. The CDR3 spans 11 residues.

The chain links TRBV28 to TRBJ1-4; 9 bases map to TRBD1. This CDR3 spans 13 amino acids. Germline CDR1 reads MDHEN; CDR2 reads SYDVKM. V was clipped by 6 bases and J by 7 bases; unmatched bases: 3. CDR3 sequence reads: CASRWTGVEKLFF. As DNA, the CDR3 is TGTGCCAGCAGATGGACAGGGGTTGAAAAACTGTTTTTT.

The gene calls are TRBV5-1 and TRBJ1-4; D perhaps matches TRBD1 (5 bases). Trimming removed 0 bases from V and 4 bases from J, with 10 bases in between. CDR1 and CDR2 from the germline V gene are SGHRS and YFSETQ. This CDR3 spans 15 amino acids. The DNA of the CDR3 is TGCGCCAGCAGCTTGGGCGGGGCATTTAATGAAAAACTGTTTTTT. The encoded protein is CASSLGGAFNEKLFF.

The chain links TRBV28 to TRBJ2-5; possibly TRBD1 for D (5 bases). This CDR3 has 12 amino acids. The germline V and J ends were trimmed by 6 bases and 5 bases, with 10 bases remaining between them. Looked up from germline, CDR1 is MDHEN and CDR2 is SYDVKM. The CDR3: CASSLRAETQYF. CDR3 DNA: TGTGCCAGCAGCCTCAGGGCGGAGACCCAGTACTTC.

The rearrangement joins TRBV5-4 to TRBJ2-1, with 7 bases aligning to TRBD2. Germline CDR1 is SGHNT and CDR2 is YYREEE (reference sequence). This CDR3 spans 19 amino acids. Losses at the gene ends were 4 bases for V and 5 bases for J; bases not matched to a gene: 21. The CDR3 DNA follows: TGTGCCAGCAGCGGGGGGGTAAGGGCCGGAGGGAAAGGGAACAATGAGCAGTTCTTC. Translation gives CASSGGVRAGGKGNNEQFF.

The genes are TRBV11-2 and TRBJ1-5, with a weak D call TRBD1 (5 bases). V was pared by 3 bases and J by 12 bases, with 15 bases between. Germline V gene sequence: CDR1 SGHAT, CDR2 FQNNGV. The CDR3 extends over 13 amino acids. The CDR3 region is CASSFQEGTVQHF. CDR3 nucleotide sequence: TGTGCCAGCAGCTTCCAGGAGGGGACGGTCCAGCATTTT. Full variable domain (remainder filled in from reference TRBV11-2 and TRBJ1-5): EAGVAQSPRYKIIEKRQSVAFWCNPISGHATLYWYQQILGQGPKLLIQFQNNGVVDDSQLPKDRFSAERLKGVDSTLKIQPAKLEDSAVYLCASSFQEGTVQHFGDGTRLSIL.

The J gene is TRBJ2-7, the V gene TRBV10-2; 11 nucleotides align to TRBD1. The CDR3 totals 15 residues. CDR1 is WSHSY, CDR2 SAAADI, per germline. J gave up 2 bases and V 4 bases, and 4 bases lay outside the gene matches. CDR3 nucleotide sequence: TGCGCCAGCAGTGTCCGGACAGGGGGCCCCTACGAGCAGTACTTC. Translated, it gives CASSVRTGGPYEQYF.

The CDR3 sequence is CASSALAGDRETQYF. The CDR3 DNA follows: TGTGCCAGCAGTGCACTAGCGGGGGACCGAGAGACCCAGTACTTC. The chain joins TRBV2 to TRBJ2-5; 11 positions match TRBD2. V was clipped by 4 bases and J by 4 bases; unmatched bases: 5. The length of the CDR3 is 15 residues. Germline CDR1 is SNHLY and CDR2 is FYNNEI.

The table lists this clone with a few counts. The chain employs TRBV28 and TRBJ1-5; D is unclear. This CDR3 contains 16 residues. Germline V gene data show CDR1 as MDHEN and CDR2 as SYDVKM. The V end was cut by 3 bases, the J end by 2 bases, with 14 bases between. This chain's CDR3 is CASSLTEFVGNQPQHF. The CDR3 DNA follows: TGTGCCAGCAGTTTGACGGAGTTCGTTGGCAATCAGCCCCAGCATTTT.

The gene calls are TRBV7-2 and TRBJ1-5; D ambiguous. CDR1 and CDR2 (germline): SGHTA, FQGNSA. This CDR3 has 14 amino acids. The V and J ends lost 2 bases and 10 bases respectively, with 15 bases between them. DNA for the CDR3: TGTGCCAGCAGCTTAAGCAGGCCCCTCCGACCCCAGCATTTT. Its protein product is CASSLSRPLRPQHF.

The CDR3 sequence is CASSKGRGQYNEQFF. The CDR3 DNA is TGTGCCAGCAGCAAGGGCAGGGGGCAGTACAATGAGCAGTTCTTC. The chain uses TRBV6-5 and TRBJ2-1, with 8 bases lining up with TRBD1. The trim removed 6 bases at V and 4 bases at J, leaving 8 bases unmatched. The CDR3 has 15 amino acids. CDR1 and CDR2 (germline): MNHEY, SVGAGI.

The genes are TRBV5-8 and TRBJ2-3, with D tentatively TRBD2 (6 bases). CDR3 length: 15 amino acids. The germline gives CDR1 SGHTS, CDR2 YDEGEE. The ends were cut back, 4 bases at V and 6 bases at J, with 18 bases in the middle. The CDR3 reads CASSGDSAVWDTQYF. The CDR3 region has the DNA TGTGCCAGCAGCGGGGACTCGGCCGTTTGGGATACGCAGTATTTT.

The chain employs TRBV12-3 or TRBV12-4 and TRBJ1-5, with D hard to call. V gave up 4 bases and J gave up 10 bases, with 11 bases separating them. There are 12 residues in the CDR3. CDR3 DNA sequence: TGTGCCAGCAGTTATCGAGGGCCCCCCCAGCATTTT. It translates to CASSYRGPPQHF.

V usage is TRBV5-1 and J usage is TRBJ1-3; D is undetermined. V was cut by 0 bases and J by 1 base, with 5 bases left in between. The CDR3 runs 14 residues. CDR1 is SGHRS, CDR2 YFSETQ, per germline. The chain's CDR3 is CASSLDLSGNTIYF. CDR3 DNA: TGCGCCAGCAGCTTGGATCTATCTGGAAACACCATATATTTT. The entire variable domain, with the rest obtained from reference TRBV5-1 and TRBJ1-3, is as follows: KAGVTQTPRYLIKTRGQQVTLSCSPISGHRSVSWYQQTPGQGLQFLFEYFSETQRNKGNFPGRFSGRQFSNSRSEMNVSTLELGDSALYLCASSLDLSGNTIYFGEGSWLTVV.

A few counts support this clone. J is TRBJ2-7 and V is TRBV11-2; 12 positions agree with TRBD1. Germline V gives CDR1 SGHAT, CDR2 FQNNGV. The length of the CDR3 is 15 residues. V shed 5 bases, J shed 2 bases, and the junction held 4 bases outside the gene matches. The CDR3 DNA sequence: TGTGCCAGCAGCCGGGACAGGGGGCAAACCTACGAGCAGTACTTC. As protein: CASSRDRGQTYEQYF.

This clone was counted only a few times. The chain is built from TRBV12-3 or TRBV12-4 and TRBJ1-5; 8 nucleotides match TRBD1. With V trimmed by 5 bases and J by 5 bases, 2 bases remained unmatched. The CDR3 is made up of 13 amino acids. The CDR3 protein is CASSRQGYQPQHF. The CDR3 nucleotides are TGTGCCAGCAGTCGACAGGGGTATCAGCCCCAGCATTTT.